Listed below are T cell receptor beta chains from one sample, sequenced in a study of beta chain features in type 1 diabetes. TCRdb's copy holds only in-frame clones and misses some; the assay was immunoSEQ multiplex PCR. The sample has 350,000 to 400,000 clones; roughly an eighth are singletons. The source material was naive CD4+ T cells from blood. The receptors derive from a woman younger than 35 with type 1 diabetes. Both conserved end residues are part of each CDR3. A D gene is named only where the DNA matches it firmly. Clone size is stated in some rows and not others, as once, few, many or a class when expanded.

>TRBD1|TRBV5-1|.|TRBJ2-7
TGCGCCAGCAGCTTGGCTCAGGGGGCCTACGAGCAGTACTTC
CASSLAQGAYEQYF
>.|TRBV10-3|.|TRBJ2-5
TGTGCCATCAGTGAAGCGCATCATAAAGAGACCCAGTACTTC
CAISEAHHKETQYF
>.|TRBV7-9|few|TRBJ1-1
TGTGCCAGCAGCCCCGCGGGGGGTGAAGCTTTCTTT
CASSPAGGEAFF
>TRBD1|TRBV10-3|few|TRBJ2-7
TGTGCCATCAGTTATGGACAGGACTACGAGCAGTACTTC
CAISYGQDYEQYF
>.|TRBV15|.|TRBJ1-1
TGTGCCACCAGCGGCCAGGCCTTGGGGGGGACTGAAGCTTTCTTT
CATSGQALGGTEAFF
>.|TRBV7-2|few|TRBJ2-7
TGTGCCAGCAGCTTAAACGCGTCGCCCTACGAGCAGTACTTC
CASSLNASPYEQYF
>.|TRBV28|few|TRBJ2-7
TGTGCCAGCAGTTTAGTAGCCACAAGCTACGAGCAGTACTTC
CASSLVATSYEQYF
>.|TRBV9|once|TRBJ1-1
TGTGCCAGCAGCGTAGTGGGCAGCCTTGAAGCTTTCTTT
CASSVVGSLEAFF
>.|TRBV5-1|few|TRBJ1-2
TGCGCCAGCAGCGCGGACAGCAACTATGGCTACACCTTC
CASSADSNYGYTF
>.|TRBV19|.|TRBJ2-1
TGTGCCAGTAGAGCTAGGCGGGATGAGCAGTTCTTC
CASRARRDEQFF
>TRBD1|TRBV27|few|TRBJ2-6
TGTGCCAGCAGAGGGTACAGGGGAAATGCTGGGGCCAACGTCCTGACTTTC
CASRGYRGNAGANVLTF
>.|TRBV5-1|few|TRBJ1-5
TGCGCCAGCAGCTCTTGGCCGACAGACGGAAATCAGCCCCAGCATTTT
CASSSWPTDGNQPQHF
>.|TRBV18|few|TRBJ2-1
TGTGCCAGCTCACCGTCGGGGGAGCAGTTCTTC
CASSPSGEQFF
>.|TRBV9|.|TRBJ1-1
TGTGCCAGCAGCGTTGAACCGGGCACTGAAGCTTTCTTT
CASSVEPGTEAFF
>TRBD1|TRBV29-1|.|TRBJ1-1
TGCAGCGTTGAGGGACAGAGATTGAACACTGAAGCTTTCTTT
CSVEGQRLNTEAFF
>.|TRBV4-3|few|TRBJ2-5
TGCGCCAGCAGCCAAGATGTGTCAGGAGGAGAGACCCAGTACTTC
CASSQDVSGGETQYF
>.|TRBV11-3|.|TRBJ2-3
TGTGCCAGCAGCCGAGGGCGGGGACTCACAGATACGCAGTATTTT
CASSRGRGLTDTQYF
>TRBD1|TRBV19|few|TRBJ1-2
TGTGCCAGTAGTACCCGGACAGGGCTAAACTATGGCTACACCTTC
CASSTRTGLNYGYTF
>.|TRBV5-4|.|TRBJ2-7
TGTGCCAGCAGCTTGAGGCAGGGGGGTTCCGAGCAGTACTTC
CASSLRQGGSEQYF
>.|TRBV21-1|few|TRBJ1-1
TGTGCCACCAGGCTTTCCAGGGCTCTTTGGAACACTGAAGCTTTCTTT
CATRLSRALWNTEAFF
>TRBD1|TRBV9|.|TRBJ2-7
TGTGCCAGCAGCGCGGGACAGACCCTCTCCTACGAGCAGTACTTC
CASSAGQTLSYEQYF
>.|TRBV7-8|.|TRBJ1-2
TGTGCCAGCAGCTTAGCTCACAGGGACTATGGCTACACCTTC
CASSLAHRDYGYTF
>.|TRBV7-3|few|TRBJ2-7
TGTGCCAGCAGCTTGTTGGCGGGTTCCTACGAGCAGTACTTC
CASSLLAGSYEQYF
>TRBD1|TRBV30|few|TRBJ2-5
TGTGCCTGGGAAACAGGGGGCGGTGAGACCCAGTACTTC
CAWETGGGETQYF
>TRBD1|TRBV6-5|few|TRBJ1-5
TGTGCCAGCAGTTCAGGGGGGCAGCCCCAGCATTTT
CASSSGGQPQHF
>TRBD2|TRBV25-1|.|TRBJ2-1
TGTGCCAGCAGTGAACGGTGGAGTAGCGGGGCGCTAAATGAGCAGTTCTTC
CASSERWSSGALNEQFF
>.|TRBV7-2|.|TRBJ2-1
TGTGCCAGCAGCCCCCCCGGGAGTGACAATGAGCAGTTCTTC
CASSPPGSDNEQFF
>TRBD1|TRBV7-2|few|TRBJ1-2
TGTGCCAGCAGCCACGACAGGGGGCCTAGGTATGGCTACACCTTC
CASSHDRGPRYGYTF
>TRBD1|TRBV4-3|few|TRBJ1-4
TGCGCCAGCAGCCAGGGGACAGAAGCAACTAATGAAAAACTGTTTTTT
CASSQGTEATNEKLFF
>TRBD1|TRBV28|.|TRBJ1-1
TGTGCCAGCAGATACGACAGGGAGTACACTGAAGCTTTCTTT
CASRYDREYTEAFF
>.|TRBV29-1|few|TRBJ2-5
TGCAGCGTTGCCGCATGGGGGGGGCAGGGAGAGACCCAGTACTTC
CSVAAWGGQGETQYF
>TRBD1|TRBV7-8|few|TRBJ1-2
TGTGCCAGCAGCTTGGCGGGTGGGGCAGGGGGCACCTATGGCTACACCTTC
CASSLAGGAGGTYGYTF
>.|TRBV4-2|.|TRBJ2-3
TGTGCCAGCAGCTTGAACCAGGGCCAGAGCACAGATACGCAGTATTTT
CASSLNQGQSTDTQYF
>.|TRBV18|.|TRBJ1-1
TGTGCCAGCTCACCAAACGGAGGCCAGACGAACACTGAAGCTTTCTTT
CASSPNGGQTNTEAFF
>TRBD1|TRBV4-1|few|TRBJ1-5
TGCGCCAGCAGCCCAAATCCGGGACAGTCATATAGCAATCAGCCCCAGCATTTT
CASSPNPGQSYSNQPQHF
>.|TRBV28|few|TRBJ2-6
TGTGCCACCAGACACCGGGCTGGGGCCAACGTCCTGACTTTC
CATRHRAGANVLTF
>.|TRBV7-3|.|TRBJ2-7
TGTGCCAGCAGCCCTAGTGGCCAGAGTCGTGAGCAGTACTTC
CASSPSGQSREQYF
>.|TRBV30|.|TRBJ1-1
TGTGCCTGGAAGGCAGGGGAGAACACTGAAGCTTTCTTT
CAWKAGENTEAFF
>.|TRBV7-9|.|TRBJ2-5
TGTGCCAGCAGCTTACGGGGGGAGACCCAGTACTTC
CASSLRGETQYF
>.|TRBV6-5|.|TRBJ1-2
TGTGCCAGCAGTTCCTCCCGGACAGCAAGTGGCTACACCTTC
CASSSSRTASGYTF
>TRBD2|TRBV25-1|few|TRBJ2-4
TGTGCCAGCAGTGCCGCCGGGGGGGACATTCAGTACTTC
CASSAAGGDIQYF
>.|TRBV28|few|TRBJ2-6
TGTGCCAGCTACCCAGGCTCTGGGGCCAACGTCCTGACTTTC
CASYPGSGANVLTF
>TRBD1|TRBV19|few|TRBJ1-2
TGTGCCAGTAGTCCCAACCGGGACAGCAAATACTACACCTTC
CASSPNRDSKYYTF
>TRBD1|TRBV18|few|TRBJ2-7
TGTGCCAGCTCACGAGGGGACAGTGTGTACGAGCAGTACTTC
CASSRGDSVYEQYF
>.|TRBV5-8|.|TRBJ2-5
TGTGCCAGCAGCCCCTACCAGGCACAGACCCAGTACTTC
CASSPYQAQTQYF
>TRBD1|TRBV7-9|.|TRBJ2-7
TGTGCCAGCAGCTTAGGGAGGGGGACAGGGGCGCAGGAGCAGTACTTC
CASSLGRGTGAQEQYF
>.|TRBV7-9|.|TRBJ2-1
TGTGCCAGCAGCTTAGAAGGGCAGTGGGAGATCAGTCTAATCTTC
CASSLEGQWEISLIF
>.|TRBV11-3|.|TRBJ2-1
TGTGCCAGCAGCCCTCATACAGGAGACAATGAGCAGTTCTTC
CASSPHTGDNEQFF
>.|TRBV7-2|.|TRBJ2-7
TGTGCCAGCAGCTTAGAACCAGGGCTTACCTACGAGCAGTACTTC
CASSLEPGLTYEQYF
>TRBD1|TRBV4-3|few|TRBJ2-4
TGCGCCAGCAGCCAAGATGGGACAGCCTCATTCCCCAGCATTCAGTACTTC
CASSQDGTASFPSIQYF
>TRBD1|TRBV23-1|few|TRBJ1-1
TGCGCCAGCAGTCAAAGACAGGGGTACACTGAAGCTTTCTTT
CASSQRQGYTEAFF
>.|TRBV9|.|TRBJ2-1
TGTGCCAGCAGCGAGAGAAATGAGCAGTTCTTC
CASSERNEQFF
>.|TRBV13|.|TRBJ2-7
TGTGCCAGCAGCTACTCTGGAGGATCCTACGAGCAGTACTTC
CASSYSGGSYEQYF
>TRBD1|TRBV23-1|.|TRBJ1-2
TGCGCCAGCAGTCAATCGCGACAGGGCAACTATGGCTACACCTTC
CASSQSRQGNYGYTF